This T cell receptor (beta chain) was recorded in a study of chemoradiotherapy in HPV16-positive cancers. The table came from immunoSEQ multiplex PCR; TCRdb's copy has only in-frame clones and leaves some out. The sample yields fewer than 10,000 clones, about 75% seen once. Germline lookup yields CDR1 SGDLS and CDR2 YYNGEE. The CDR3 length is 14 residues. V lost 3 bases, J lost 6 bases, and 12 bases lay in between. Comment on this clone: The antigen is undetermined.

Overall study results and limits: Functional assays defining HPV-specific T cells used only a couple of HPV16-positive patients.

This sequence joins TRBV9 and TRBJ2-2; D might be TRBD1 (6 bases). Source: tumor tissue, taken from a patient who underwent chemoradiotherapy. The source is a human donor with HPV-associated anogenital cancer. CDR3 sequence: CASSARTVPGELFF. The DNA of the CDR3 is TGTGCCAGCAGCGCCCGGACAGTTCCCGGGGAGCTGTTTTTT.